These 22 T cell receptor beta chains share one sample of origin, sequenced in a study of blood T cell repertoires in COVID-19 (dated by TCRdb to 2018 to 2021). Library preparation was by the immunoSEQ multiplex PCR assay. The table was pulled from immuneACCESS by TCRdb, which kept in-frame rearrangements only. Such tables lose some clones; where checked, under half of the loss comes from unresolved V genes, and the rest has no known cause. The sample yields fewer than 300,000 clones; 90% were counted once. Together, the top ten hold 1% to 1.3% of the sample. Sequencing input: PBMCs or T cells enriched from blood (not recorded which). Every receptor here comes from a woman aged 30 to 39 who had recovered from COVID-19.

This clone was detected only once. The chain carries TRBV28 and TRBJ2-1; D possibly corresponds to TRBD1 (6 bases). The germline V and J ends were trimmed by 1 base and 9 bases, with 7 bases remaining between them. Germline V CDR1 and CDR2: MDHEN, SYDVKM. There are 12 residues in the CDR3. The CDR3 sequence is CASSLSGVEQFF. CDR3 DNA sequence: TGTGCCAGCAGTTTATCAGGGGTTGAGCAGTTCTTC.

The chain is built from TRBV24-1 and TRBJ2-3, with 10 bases lining up with TRBD2. Germline V gene sequence: CDR1 KGHDR, CDR2 SFDVKD. The V segment lost 3 bases and the J segment 6 bases; nucleotides outside the gene matches: 11. The CDR3 has 17 amino acids. CDR3 DNA sequence: TGTGCCACCAGTGATATACCGGGACTAGCGCGTGGGGATACGCAGTATTTT. Translation: CATSDIPGLARGDTQYF.

The gene calls are TRBV29-1 and TRBJ2-7, with 13 positions matching TRBD2. CDR3 size: 14 residues. The germline V gene encodes CDR1 SQVTM and CDR2 ANQGSEA. Trimming removed 6 bases from V and 4 bases from J; junction bases left unmatched: 6. This CDR3 reads CSVARTSGSYEQYF. The CDR3 DNA reads as TGCAGCGTCGCCCGGACTAGCGGGAGTTACGAGCAGTACTTC.

The chain has TRBV7-8 and TRBJ2-2; D is ambiguous. The germline gives CDR1 SGHVS, CDR2 FQNEAQ. The CDR3 loop spans 15 amino acids. Deletions cut 5 bases from V and 0 bases from J, with 10 bases between. The CDR3 loop is CASSPGWANTGELFF. DNA of the CDR3: TGTGCCAGCAGCCCCGGGTGGGCGAACACCGGGGAGCTGTTTTTT.

The V and J genes are TRBV5-1 and TRBJ2-7; 14 bases fit TRBD2. The CDR3 length is 17 residues. With 0 bases clipped from V and 4 bases from J, the junction kept 6 bases outside the gene matches. Germline CDR1 is SGHRS and CDR2 is YFSETQ. CDR3 in amino acids: CASSLAPGTSGRYEQYF. The CDR3 DNA is TGCGCCAGCAGCTTGGCCCCCGGGACTAGCGGGAGATACGAGCAGTACTTC.

V usage is TRBV28 and J usage is TRBJ1-1; 7 nucleotides agree with TRBD1. The CDR3 runs to 14 residues. V was clipped by 4 bases and J by 5 bases; unmatched bases: 7. Germline V lookup: CDR1 MDHEN, CDR2 SYDVKM. CDR3 sequence (DNA): TGTGCCAGCAGTTCCACAGGGGCGCGGACTGAAGCTTTCTTT. It is translated as CASSSTGARTEAFF.

The CDR3 loop is CASSQEFGTPKQETQYF. Here the CDR3 DNA reads TGCGCCAGCAGCCAAGAGTTTGGGACACCAAAACAAGAGACCCAGTACTTC. The V and J genes are TRBV4-3 and TRBJ2-5, with a weak D call TRBD1 (6 bases). The germline CDR1 and CDR2 sequences are LGHNA and YSLEER. The CDR3 runs to 17 residues. The V and J ends lost 0 bases and 2 bases respectively, with 16 bases between them.

The V gene is TRBV4-3, the J gene TRBJ2-5, with 8 bases aligning to TRBD2. CDR3 length equals 15 residues. V was clipped by 0 bases and J by 4 bases; unmatched bases: 4. CDR1 and CDR2 from the germline V gene are LGHNA and YSLEER. The CDR3 DNA is TGCGCCAGCAGCCAAGATTCGGGAGGGGGAGAGACCCAGTACTTC. Its protein is CASSQDSGGGETQYF.

The chain carries TRBV18 and TRBJ2-1; 10 bases map to TRBD2. The ends lost 0 bases at V and 6 bases at J; junction bases unmatched: 5. Germline CDR1 reads KGHSH; CDR2 reads LQKENI. The CDR3 totals 16 residues. CDR3 in DNA: TGTGCCAGCTCACCACCCGGACTAGCGGCAGCCAATGAGCAGTTCTTC. Amino acid sequence: CASSPPGLAAANEQFF.

The chain couples TRBV7-2 to TRBJ2-5; D perhaps matches TRBD1 (6 bases). V lost 4 bases and J 5 bases, leaving 20 bases between the germline ends. This CDR3 is built from 16 residues. Germline V lookup: CDR1 SGHTA, CDR2 FQGNSA. CDR3: CASSSTAGALGETQYF. CDR3 sequence (DNA): TGTGCCAGCAGCTCCACGGCAGGGGCCTTAGGGGAGACCCAGTACTTC. The full variable domain, with the rest looked up from reference TRBV7-2 and TRBJ2-5, is GAGVSQSPSNKVTEKGKDVELRCDPISGHTALYWYRQSLGQGLEFLIYFQGNSAPDKSGLPSDRFSAERTGGSVSTLTIQRTQQEDSAVYLCASSSTAGALGETQYFGPGTRLLVL.

V gene TRBV29-1 combines with J gene TRBJ2-3; the D is unclear. Looked up from germline, CDR1 is SQVTM and CDR2 is ANQGSEA. V lost 4 bases to trimming and J lost 2 bases, with 7 bases between them. The CDR3 is 12 amino acids. This CDR3 reads CSVGGDTDTQYF. CDR3 DNA: TGCAGCGTTGGCGGCGACACAGATACGCAGTATTTT.

This clone was found once. This sequence joins TRBV30 and TRBJ2-7, with D maybe TRBD1 (5 bases). V was cut by 6 bases and J by 2 bases, with 11 bases left in between. Germline values: CDR1 GTSNPN, CDR2 SVGIG (reference sequence). This CDR3 spans 12 amino acids. The DNA of the CDR3 is TGTGCCTGTCAGGGAAGCACCTACGAGCAGTACTTC. Residues: CACQGSTYEQYF.

The genes are TRBV18 and TRBJ2-2; possibly TRBD1 for D (6 bases). Germline V CDR1 and CDR2: KGHSH, LQKENI. V lost 1 base and J 4 bases, leaving 13 bases between the germline ends. This CDR3 contains 16 residues. CDR3 DNA: TGTGCCAGCTCACCACGTCCAGGGGTTAGCACCGGGGAGCTGTTTTTT. Its translation: CASSPRPGVSTGELFF.

The gene calls are TRBV18 and TRBJ2-3, with D possibly TRBD2 on 5 matching bases. Trimming removed 8 bases from V and 2 bases from J, with 14 bases in between. The CDR3 spans 14 residues. The germline V gene encodes CDR1 KGHSH and CDR2 LQKENI. The CDR3 bases are TGTGCCAGCCTTCGGGGTCAGGTCACAGATACGCAGTATTTT. Translating it yields CASLRGQVTDTQYF. The full variable domain, in which reference TRBV18 and TRBJ2-3 provide the parts outside the CDR3, is NAGVMQNPRHLVRRRGQEARLRCSPMKGHSHVYWYRQLPEEGLKFMVYLQKENIIDESGMPKERFSAEFPKEGPSILRIQQVVRGDSAAYFCASLRGQVTDTQYFGPGTRLTVL.

J is TRBJ2-7 and V is TRBV28; the D gene is possibly TRBD2 (6 bases). Germline V lookup: CDR1 MDHEN, CDR2 SYDVKM. Trimming shortened V by 5 bases and J by 7 bases, and 21 bases separated the two germline ends. CDR3 size: 15 residues. The CDR3 loop is CASSPRAGSIGEQYF. DNA for the CDR3: TGTGCCAGCAGTCCACGGGCGGGAAGTATAGGGGAGCAGTACTTC.

This rearrangement joins TRBV3-1 (or the pseudogene TRBV3-2) to TRBJ1-4; the D gene is possibly TRBD1 (5 bases). CDR3 length: 14 residues. Germline V gene data show CDR1 as LGHDT and CDR2 as YNNKEL (reference sequence). V was trimmed by 2 bases and J by 8 bases, leaving 12 bases between them. CDR3 amino acids: CASSQTGTEEKLFF. CDR3 nucleotides: TGTGCCAGCAGCCAAACCGGGACTGAAGAAAAACTGTTTTTT.

The J gene is TRBJ1-1, the V gene TRBV19, with unresolved D. The CDR3 runs 14 residues. V was shortened by 2 bases and J by 1 base, with 8 bases between the two germline ends. Germline V gives CDR1 LNHDA, CDR2 SQIVND (reference sequence). CDR3 DNA sequence: TGTGCCAGTAGTATAAGCGGCAGGAACACTGAAGCTTTCTTT. It codes for CASSISGRNTEAFF.

V is TRBV27 and J is TRBJ2-7, with D tentatively TRBD1 (6 bases). This CDR3 region has 15 residues. Germline CDR1 and CDR2: MNHEY and SMNVEV (reference sequence). V lost 3 bases and J lost 4, with 16 bases in between. The CDR3: CASSFQLGAWYEQYF. CDR3 nucleotide sequence: TGTGCCAGCAGTTTCCAATTGGGGGCATGGTACGAGCAGTACTTC.

V and J are TRBV5-5 and TRBJ2-3; D remains unclear. V gave up 2 bases and J gave up 0 bases, with 13 bases separating them. Germline V CDR1 and CDR2: SGHKS, YYEKEE (reference sequence). CDR3 length equals 16 residues. Here the CDR3 DNA reads TGTGCCAGCAGCTTAGCTCCGCCGCCTAGCACAGATACGCAGTATTTT. Its translation is CASSLAPPPSTDTQYF.

The chain has TRBV4-3 and TRBJ2-1, with TRBD2 identical over 9 bases. With 2 bases clipped from V and 7 bases from J, the junction kept 6 bases outside the gene matches. The CDR3 is made up of 15 amino acids. In germline, CDR1 is LGHNA, CDR2 YSLEER. The CDR3 bases are TGCGCCAGCAGCCAATCTGCGGGAGGGGAGAATGAGCAGTTCTTC. It translates to CASSQSAGGENEQFF.

The chain combines TRBV4-2 with TRBJ2-5, with D possibly TRBD2 on 6 matching bases. Germline V gene sequence: CDR1 LGHNA, CDR2 YNFKEQ. The CDR3 has 14 amino acids. V shed 4 bases and J shed 4 bases, with 13 bases lying between them. For the CDR3, the DNA is TGTGCCAGCAGCCCCCACGGAGGGGCAGAGACCCAGTACTTC. Translated, it gives CASSPHGGAETQYF.

The chain joins TRBV4-2 to TRBJ1-5; 12 bases are shared with TRBD1. The CDR3 has 17 residues. J lost 5 bases, V lost 0 bases, and 5 bases had no gene match. Per germline, CDR1 LGHNA and CDR2 YNFKEQ. The CDR3 region is CASSQDEGTGGYQPQHF. CDR3 coding DNA: TGTGCCAGCAGCCAAGATGAGGGGACAGGGGGCTATCAGCCCCAGCATTTT.